The 14 T cell receptor beta chains reported below all come from one sample, sequenced in a study of T cell responses to AZD1222 COVID-19 vaccine (dated by TCRdb to the early 2020s). The time point tag for this specimen amounts to: sample from adult after SARS-CoV-2 infection, after symptom onset. Library creation used the immunoSEQ multiplex PCR assay. This immuneACCESS table, as held by TCRdb, lists in-frame sequences with V and J called but not all clones. Of the missing ones, under half trace to an unresolved V gene in checked studies; the others have no known cause. This sample holds around 140,000 clones; 85% to 95% were observed only once. The ten largest clones add up to 9.5% to 15% of the sample. The sample consisted of peripheral blood, taken after recovery from COVID-19. The source is an adult who had recovered from COVID-19.

Only one count was recorded for this clone. The V call is TRBV30, the J call TRBJ2-1; D is ambiguous. The CDR3 sequence is 15 residues long. Trimming pared 1 base from V and 7 bases from J, leaving 17 bases between. Germline-derived CDR1 and CDR2 are GTSNPN and SVGIG (reference sequence). The CDR3: CAWSDRIGLGNEQFF. The CDR3 coding sequence is TGTGCCTGGAGTGATCGGATTGGCCTGGGGAATGAGCAGTTCTTC.

The gene calls are TRBV18 and TRBJ2-7, with 13 bases lining up with TRBD2. V dropped 1 base and J dropped 2; count of bases not matched to a gene: 2. CDR1 and CDR2 (germline): KGHSH, LQKENI. The CDR3 is 16 residues long. The CDR3 DNA follows: TGTGCCAGCTCACCACGGGGACTAGCGGGACCCTACGAGCAGTACTTC. Its translation is CASSPRGLAGPYEQYF.

V is TRBV3-1 (or the pseudogene TRBV3-2) and J is TRBJ2-1; TRBD2 might be the D (5 bases). Per the germline V gene, CDR1 is LGHDT and CDR2 is YNNKEL (reference sequence). This CDR3 has 16 residues. Trimming removed 2 bases at V and 4 bases at J, with 15 bases between. The CDR3 protein is CASSQRGLPPYNEQFF. The DNA for the CDR3 is TGTGCCAGCAGCCAAAGAGGGCTGCCGCCTTACAATGAGCAGTTCTTC.

The chain has TRBV15 and TRBJ2-7; no definite D call. CDR1 and CDR2 from the germline V gene are LNHNV and YYDKDF (reference sequence). Trimming left V 0 bases short and J 6 bases short, with 12 bases between. This CDR3 spans 14 amino acids. CDR3 DNA sequence: TGTGCCACCAGCAGAGATCGGGCTTCCGCCGAGCAGTACTTC. It is translated as CATSRDRASAEQYF.

CDR3: CASSLKGRNYGYTF. CDR3 nucleotides: TGTGCCAGCAGTTTAAAGGGCAGAAACTATGGCTACACCTTC. The chain is built from TRBV28 and TRBJ1-2, with unresolved D. Trimming took 2 bases from V and 2 from J, leaving 9 bases between them. CDR3 size: 14 residues. CDR1 and CDR2 from the germline V gene are MDHEN and SYDVKM.

This clone was counted a single time. The V and J genes are TRBV6-1 and TRBJ1-1, with 8 bases matching TRBD1. CDR3 size: 13 residues. The germline V gene has CDR1 MNHNS and CDR2 SASEGT. J lost 3 bases, V lost 3 bases, and 0 bases had no gene match. CDR3 sequence reads: CASSEDRDTEAFF. For the CDR3, the DNA is TGTGCCAGCAGTGAGGACAGGGACACTGAAGCTTTCTTT.

This clone has only one observation. J is TRBJ1-5 and V is TRBV24-1; perhaps TRBD1 as D (5 bases). Trimming pared 6 bases from V and 1 base from J, leaving 9 bases between. Germline lookup yields CDR1 KGHDR and CDR2 SFDVKD. This CDR3 has 14 amino acids. DNA of the CDR3: TGTGCCACCAGTAGGCAGGGAAGCAATCAGCCCCAGCATTTT. Translating it yields CATSRQGSNQPQHF.

CDR3 DNA sequence: TGTGCCAGCAGTGAAGATGAGGAGGGATCCTACGAGCAGTACTTC. It yields the protein CASSEDEEGSYEQYF. This chain joins TRBV6-1 and TRBJ2-7, with a tentative D call TRBD2 (6 bases). Germline assignment: CDR1 MNHNS and CDR2 SASEGT. The V end was cut by 1 base, the J end by 1 base, with 11 bases between. The CDR3 runs 15 residues.

In this sample, this clone turned up once. The genes are TRBV5-1 and TRBJ1-1; D gene unclear. CDR1 is SGHRS, CDR2 YFSETQ, per germline. Trimming pared 5 bases from V and 1 base from J, leaving 3 bases between. The CDR3 loop spans 11 amino acids. CDR3 amino acids: CASRGNTEAFF. The CDR3, as DNA: TGCGCCAGCAGGGGGAACACTGAAGCTTTCTTT.

This clone occurred once. This chain connects TRBV29-1 to TRBJ1-1, with D possibly TRBD1 on 6 matching bases. Germline V CDR1 and CDR2: SQVTM, ANQGSEA. V lost 5 bases and J lost 5, with 15 bases in between. This CDR3 contains 13 residues. CDR3: CSVQGQTGTEAFF. The CDR3 DNA reads as TGCAGCGTTCAAGGACAGACGGGAACTGAAGCTTTCTTT.

The chain carries TRBV10-3 and TRBJ2-1, with unresolved D. The CDR3 is made up of 12 amino acids. Germline CDR1 ENHRY, CDR2 SYGVKD. V was clipped by 2 bases and J by 7 bases, with 6 bases between them. The chain's CDR3 is CAISEVGNEQFF. CDR3 coding DNA: TGTGCCATCAGTGAGGTGGGGAATGAGCAGTTCTTC.

The J gene is TRBJ2-3, the V gene TRBV6-5; D unresolved. The germline V and J ends were trimmed by 7 bases and 14 bases, with 25 bases remaining between them. CDR3 length: 14 amino acids. Per the germline V gene, CDR1 is MNHEY and CDR2 is SVGAGI. DNA for the CDR3: TGTGCCAGCACCTCCGACGGAAGGGCGCATATTCGGTATTTT. The encoded protein is CASTSDGRAHIRYF.

About this clone: In the same sample, other DNA sequences code for this CDR3. The genes are TRBV5-1 and TRBJ2-7; 8 bases map to TRBD2. The CDR3 is 14 residues long. Germline CDR1 reads SGHRS; CDR2 reads YFSETQ. V lost 4 bases, J lost 2 bases, and 5 bases stayed unmatched. CDR3 sequence (DNA): TGCGCCAGCAGCCCTGGACTAGCCGCCTACGAGCAGTACTTC. Protein: CASSPGLAAYEQYF. The whole variable domain, remainder taken from reference TRBV5-1 and TRBJ2-7, is KAGVTQTPRYLIKTRGQQVTLSCSPISGHRSVSWYQQTPGQGLQFLFEYFSETQRNKGNFPGRFSGRQFSNSRSEMNVSTLELGDSALYLCASSPGLAAYEQYFGPGTRLTVT.

The rearrangement links TRBV30 to TRBJ2-7; D not resolved. The ends were cut back, 4 bases at V and 7 bases at J, with 14 bases in the middle. The CDR3 sequence is 12 residues long. CDR1 and CDR2 (germline): GTSNPN, SVGIG (reference sequence). DNA for the CDR3: TGTGCCTGGAAGAACCAAATCACTGAGCAGTACTTC. Amino acids: CAWKNQITEQYF.